Following are 21 T cell receptor beta chains from one sample sequenced in a study of blood T cells in healthy people across ages. The use of a sample-barcoded 5' primer and a J-beta primer mix characterized a second PCR of roughly 7 to 11 cycles. TCRdb analysed the 5' RACE reads with MiXCR anew, one entry per CDR3 protein. The data contain some 1.5 million distinct CDR3 sequences, 28% of them singletons. Specimen: blood. Every receptor here comes from a woman in her 30s in good health.

A word on this clonotype: One base away lies a much larger clone, so this may be a sequencing read error. V is TRBV10-3 and J is TRBJ2-5; TRBD2 might be the D (6 bases). Trimming shortened V by 6 bases and J by 11 bases, and 19 bases separated the two germline ends. The CDR3 contains 13 residues. Germline V gene data show CDR1 as ENHRY and CDR2 as SYGVKD. The CDR3 region has the DNA TGTGCCATCAGGGGGACGGACTACAATGAGCAGTACTTC. Translating gives CAIRGTDYNEQYF.

The chain couples TRBV5-1 to TRBJ1-4; D possibly corresponds to TRBD1 (5 bases). V was shortened by 4 bases and J by 8 bases, with 15 bases between the two germline ends. The CDR3 runs to 14 residues. Germline lookup yields CDR1 SGHRS and CDR2 YFSETQ. CDR3 coding DNA: TGCGCCAGCAGCCGCACGAGGTCAGGGGAAAAACTGTTTTTT. This translates into CASSRTRSGEKLFF.

J is TRBJ2-3 and V is TRBV12-3 or TRBV12-4; 7 bases map to TRBD1. There are 15 residues in the CDR3. V gave up 5 bases and J gave up 15 bases; unmatched junction bases: 20. This chain's CDR3 is CASSRQGDGTDTEYF. The CDR3 nucleotides read TGTGCCAGCAGTCGACAGGGAGACGGCACAGATACGGAATATTTT.

This clonotype was seen a handful of times. CDR3 residues: CSAPPGDGNTIYF. CDR3 nucleotide sequence: TGCAGTGCCCCCCCCGGAGATGGAAACACCATATATTTT. V and J are TRBV20-1 and TRBJ1-3; D gene uncertain. The germline V and J ends were trimmed by 6 bases and 3 bases, with 12 bases remaining between them. The CDR3 is 13 residues long. Germline values: CDR1 DFQATT, CDR2 SNEGSKA (reference sequence).

This chain joins TRBV5-1 and TRBJ2-1; 10 nucleotides agree with TRBD1. V lost 2 bases and J lost 8; bases outside the gene matches: 16. This CDR3 region has 18 residues. Germline CDR1 reads SGHRS; CDR2 reads YFSETQ. The DNA of the CDR3 is TGCGCCAGCAGCTTTGAAACCGACAGGGGGCCGTCCAGAGATGAGCAGTTCTTC. Translated, it gives CASSFETDRGPSRDEQFF.

This clonotype was detected only a few times. The chain combines TRBV12-3 or TRBV12-4 with TRBJ1-2; possibly TRBD1 for D (5 bases). The CDR3 runs 16 residues. V lost 5 bases to trimming and J lost 4 bases, with 20 bases between them. CDR3 nucleotides: TGTGCCAGCAGTCCCCGAGCACTGGGCAGGGCCTATGGCTACACCTTC. Translating gives CASSPRALGRAYGYTF.

The chain employs TRBV4-1 and TRBJ2-1; D uncertain. Germline V gene sequence: CDR1 MGHRA, CDR2 YSYEKL. The length of the CDR3 is 14 residues. The ends were cut back, 0 bases at V and 8 bases at J, with 11 bases in the middle. CDR3 sequence: CASSQDLRVDEQFF. As DNA, the CDR3 is TGCGCCAGCAGCCAAGACCTCCGGGTTGATGAGCAGTTCTTC.

The chain combines TRBV6-6 with TRBJ1-5; D ambiguous. Deletions cut 10 bases from V and 4 bases from J, with 14 bases between. This CDR3 region has 13 residues. Germline V CDR1 and CDR2: MNHNY, SVGAGI (reference sequence). This chain's CDR3 is CATTFRVNQPQHF. In DNA form, the CDR3 reads TGTGCCACCACCTTTAGGGTAAATCAGCCCCAGCATTTT.

The chain couples TRBV20-1 to TRBJ2-1; weak D call: TRBD2 (6 bases). Trimming took 0 bases from V and 1 from J, leaving 16 bases between them. Germline CDR1 is DFQATT and CDR2 is SNEGSKA (reference sequence). The CDR3 contains 17 residues. CDR3 sequence reads: CSARDPGGGASYNEQFF. In DNA form, the CDR3 reads TGCAGTGCTAGAGATCCGGGTGGCGGGGCATCCTACAATGAGCAGTTCTTC.

The J gene is TRBJ2-1, the V gene TRBV7-2; 11 bases line up with TRBD2. Losses at the gene ends were 8 bases for V and 4 bases for J; bases not matched to a gene: 4. Germline V gene lookup returns CDR1 SGHTA and CDR2 FQGNSA. The CDR3 runs 14 residues. The CDR3 loop reads CASRTSGLYNEQFF. The CDR3 coding sequence is TGTGCCAGCCGGACTAGCGGGCTTTACAATGAGCAGTTCTTC.

This chain uses TRBV27 with TRBJ1-2, with D possibly TRBD1 on 5 matching bases. The CDR3 is made up of 14 amino acids. Germline values: CDR1 MNHEY, CDR2 SMNVEV (reference sequence). Deletions cut 6 bases from V and 6 bases from J, with 17 bases between. The CDR3 loop reads CASRSLGVHDGYTF. The CDR3 DNA reads TGTGCCAGCAGAAGTTTAGGGGTTCATGATGGCTACACCTTC.

The CDR3 nucleotides are TGTGCCAGCAGCGCGGGACTAGTGGGTACCTACGAGCAGTACTTC. Its protein is CASSAGLVGTYEQYF. The chain has TRBV7-2 and TRBJ2-7, with 8 bases aligning to TRBD2. V was clipped by 5 bases and J by 2 bases; unmatched bases: 8. The CDR3 length is 15 residues. In germline, CDR1 is SGHTA, CDR2 FQGNSA. The variable domain in full, with the rest retrieved from reference TRBV7-2 and TRBJ2-7, is GAGVSQSPSNKVTEKGKDVELRCDPISGHTALYWYRQSLGQGLEFLIYFQGNSAPDKSGLPSDRFSAERTGGSVSTLTIQRTQQEDSAVYLCASSAGLVGTYEQYFGPGTRLTVT.

In its sample, this clonotype was seen a few times. The J gene is TRBJ1-6, the V gene TRBV30, with no clear D. The CDR3 consists of 13 residues. Germline loops: CDR1 GTSNPN, CDR2 SVGIG (reference sequence). Trimming left V 2 bases short and J 7 bases short, with 9 bases between. As DNA, the CDR3 is TGTGCCTGGAGTAGGACGGAAAATTCACCCCTCCACTTT. Protein product: CAWSRTENSPLHF.

This sequence joins TRBV28 and TRBJ2-5; TRBD1 might be the D (5 bases). Looked up from germline, CDR1 is MDHEN and CDR2 is SYDVKM. The V and J ends lost 6 bases and 2 bases respectively, with 13 bases between them. CDR3 size: 14 residues. The CDR3 loop reads CASSPGHFQETQYF. CDR3 in DNA: TGTGCCAGCAGCCCCGGACACTTTCAAGAGACCCAGTACTTC.

CDR3 in amino acids: CSVGTGEGQPQHF. The CDR3 DNA is TGCAGCGTTGGGACAGGGGAGGGTCAGCCCCAGCATTTT. The V gene is TRBV29-1, the J gene TRBJ1-5; 9 positions agree with TRBD1. The V and J ends lost 4 bases and 6 bases, in that order; junction bases with no gene match: 4. Germline V lookup: CDR1 SQVTM, CDR2 ANQGSEA. There are 13 residues in the CDR3.

The gene calls are TRBV11-2 and TRBJ1-1, with unresolved D. V lost 0 bases and J lost 3, with 5 bases in between. Germline values: CDR1 SGHAT, CDR2 FQNNGV. This CDR3 contains 13 residues. CDR3 bases: TGTGCCAGCAGCTTAGAGAGATACACTGAAGCTTTCTTT. Its protein product is CASSLERYTEAFF.

In regard to this clonotype: Mismatch with germline at one junction end may stem from a read error. The genes are TRBV15 and TRBJ2-1; 11 bases fit TRBD2. Germline CDR1 and CDR2: LNHNV and YYDKDF (reference sequence). The CDR3 sequence is 16 residues long. CDR3 region: CATSRGKLAGANEQFF. The CDR3 coding sequence is TGCGCCACCAGCAGGGGTAAACTAGCGGGAGCCAATGAGCAGTTCTTC.

This clonotype was found a few times. The genes are TRBV11-1 and TRBJ2-1, with 10 bases lining up with TRBD2. J lost 7 bases, V lost 0 bases, and 9 bases had no gene match. This CDR3 region has 17 residues. Germline loops: CDR1 SGHAT, CDR2 FQDESV (reference sequence). This CDR3 reads CASSLAGRLAGENEQFF. CDR3 bases: TGTGCCAGCAGCTTAGCGGGTAGGCTAGCGGGGGAAAATGAGCAGTTCTTC.

The chain links TRBV7-2 to TRBJ2-1, with 10 nucleotides matching TRBD2. Germline CDR1 SGHTA, CDR2 FQGNSA. This CDR3 region has 14 residues. J lost 9 bases, V lost 2 bases, and 4 bases had no gene match. CDR3 nucleotide sequence: TGTGCCAGCAGCTTAACTAGCGGGAACGGTGAGCAGTTCTTC. Its protein is CASSLTSGNGEQFF.

This clonotype was seen only a few times. The CDR3 loop is CASSLVYSYNEQFF. CDR3 bases: TGTGCCAGCAGCTTAGTGTACTCCTACAATGAGCAGTTCTTC. The chain carries TRBV7-2 and TRBJ2-1; D remains ambiguous. Germline V gene lookup returns CDR1 SGHTA and CDR2 FQGNSA. V lost 1 base and J 0 bases, leaving 4 bases between the germline ends. This CDR3 region has 14 residues.

The V call is TRBV5-1, the J call TRBJ2-5; no clear D. The CDR3 has 14 amino acids. Trimming cost V 0 bases and J 5 bases, with 11 bases left between them. The germline V gene has CDR1 SGHRS and CDR2 YFSETQ. CDR3 loop: CASSLAPEAETQYF. The CDR3 DNA reads as TGCGCCAGCAGCTTGGCCCCCGAAGCGGAGACCCAGTACTTC.